Below, 20 T cell receptor beta chains from the same sample are listed, as sequenced in a study of shared clonotypes between healthy human individuals. The data were produced by immunoSEQ multiplex PCR, yet TCRdb's version contains in-frame clones alone and is incomplete. The sample includes about 490,000 clones, less than 80% of them seen just once. Sequencing input: PBMCs. The receptor source for this set is a woman in her 40s in good health. Some clones in this sample may be carry-over from other donors' samples.

CDR3: CASPRTGGSYEQYF. DNA for the CDR3: TGTGCCAGCCCCCGGACAGGGGGATCCTACGAGCAGTACTTC. This chain uses TRBV25-1 with TRBJ2-7; 10 positions match TRBD1. Germline V gene lookup returns CDR1 MGHDK and CDR2 SYGVNS. CDR3 length equals 14 residues. The V segment lost 8 bases and the J segment 1 base; nucleotides outside the gene matches: 5.

The genes are TRBV10-1 and TRBJ2-3, with 10 bases lining up with TRBD1. V lost 8 bases and J lost 3; bases outside the gene matches: 5. Germline V CDR1 and CDR2: WNHNN, SYGVQD (reference sequence). CDR3 size: 14 residues. CDR3 sequence reads: CASPRTGGTDTQYF. The CDR3 DNA is TGCGCCAGCCCCAGGACAGGGGGGACAGATACGCAGTATTTT.

The rearrangement uses TRBV11-3 and TRBJ2-1; TRBD2 is a possible D gene (6 bases). V lost 5 bases and J 12 bases, leaving 14 bases between the germline ends. The CDR3 is 12 residues long. The V gene's germline CDR1 is SGHNT and CDR2 YENEEA. The CDR3 region is CASSTMTSPQFF. CDR3 bases: TGTGCCAGCAGCACAATGACTAGTCCGCAGTTCTTC.

The V call is TRBV5-4, the J call TRBJ2-1, with D possibly matching TRBD2 (6 bases). Trimming shortened V by 0 bases and J by 7 bases, and 11 bases separated the two germline ends. Germline CDR1 is SGHNT and CDR2 is YYREEE (reference sequence). CDR3 length equals 14 residues. Here the CDR3 reads CASSLDGSVNEQFF. The CDR3 nucleotides are TGTGCCAGCAGCTTGGACGGGAGTGTAAATGAGCAGTTCTTC.

The chain uses TRBV5-3 and TRBJ1-2; D gene uncertain. TRBV5-3 carries the ORF label, with uncertain function. The V end was cut by 8 bases, the J end by 4 bases, with 12 bases between. The CDR3 spans 12 residues. This CDR3 reads CASSDNIYGYTF. The CDR3 coding sequence is TGTGCCAGCAGCGATAACATCTATGGCTACACCTTC.

The genes are TRBV5-6 and TRBJ2-1, with TRBD1 identical over 10 bases. This CDR3 is 14 amino acids long. Germline loops: CDR1 SGHDT, CDR2 YYEEEE. With 4 bases clipped from V and 8 bases from J, the junction kept 6 bases outside the gene matches. For the CDR3, the DNA is TGTGCCAGCAGCCTGGGACAGGGGTTACATGAGCAGTTCTTC. Its translation: CASSLGQGLHEQFF. The variable domain in full, completed from reference TRBV5-6 and TRBJ2-1, reads DAGVTQSPTHLIKTRGQQVTLRCSPKSGHDTVSWYQQALGQGPQFIFQYYEEEERQRGNFPDRFSGHQFPNYSSELNVNALLLGDSALYLCASSLGQGLHEQFFGPGTRLTVL.

This clone has more than one count but fewer than ten. This chain connects TRBV2 to TRBJ2-3; 11 nucleotides align to TRBD1. The CDR3 contains 16 residues. CDR1 is SNHLY and CDR2 is FYNNEI in the germline V gene. J was trimmed by 3 bases and V by 6 bases; bases with no gene match: 8. DNA of the CDR3: TGTGCCAGCAGCCAAAGGGACAGGGGGGGAACAGATACGCAGTATTTT. Residues: CASSQRDRGGTDTQYF.

The chain uses TRBV5-6 and TRBJ2-2, with a possible D match to TRBD1 (6 bases). Trimming removed 4 bases from V and 1 base from J, with 11 bases in between. The CDR3 extends over 15 amino acids. Germline V CDR1 and CDR2: SGHDT, YYEEEE. CDR3 sequence reads: CASSLQGGNTGELFF. CDR3 coding DNA: TGTGCCAGCAGCCTACAGGGTGGGAACACCGGGGAGCTGTTTTTT.

This chain joins TRBV6-6 and TRBJ1-5, with D uncertain. The CDR3 extends over 12 amino acids. Germline CDR1 MNHNY, CDR2 SVGAGI (reference sequence). V was cut by 3 bases and J by 6 bases, with 6 bases left in between. The chain's CDR3 is CASSYEGQPQHF. The CDR3 nucleotides are TGTGCCAGCAGTTATGAGGGTCAGCCCCAGCATTTT.

The chain carries TRBV28 and TRBJ2-7, with TRBD2 matching over 7 bases. CDR3 length equals 16 residues. The junction had 12 bases not matched to a gene; V was cut back by 5 bases and J by 2 bases. CDR1 and CDR2 (germline): MDHEN, SYDVKM. CDR3 sequence reads: CASSPLGGSKTYEQYF. The CDR3 DNA follows: TGTGCCAGCAGTCCTCTCGGCGGGAGCAAGACCTACGAGCAGTACTTC.

The chain links TRBV5-4 to TRBJ1-2; perhaps TRBD1 as D (6 bases). The CDR3 spans 15 residues. Germline CDR1 is SGHNT and CDR2 is YYREEE (reference sequence). V gave up 4 bases and J gave up 4 bases, with 17 bases separating them. CDR3 coding DNA: TGTGCCAGCAGCCCTTGGGGGCAGGGTCCCTATGGCTACACCTTC. This translates into CASSPWGQGPYGYTF.

This clone was observed at least ten times. The rearrangement joins TRBV7-3 to TRBJ1-1; TRBD1 matches 8 bases. The CDR3 is 14 amino acids. CDR1 is SGHTA and CDR2 is FQGTGA in the germline V gene. Trimming at V came to 6 bases and at J to 0 bases, leaving 3 bases not matched to a gene. The CDR3 loop is CASSLDRVNTEAFF. CDR3 coding DNA: TGTGCCAGCAGTCTGGACAGGGTGAACACTGAAGCTTTCTTT.

J is TRBJ2-2 and V is TRBV5-1; 14 nucleotides match TRBD2. The length of the CDR3 is 18 residues. V shed 1 base and J 6 bases; nucleotides not matched to a gene: 8. Germline lookup yields CDR1 SGHRS and CDR2 YFSETQ. The CDR3, as DNA: TGCGCCAGCAGCTTGCCTCCGGGACTAGCGGGAGTTTCCGGGGAGCTGTTTTTT. Encoded protein: CASSLPPGLAGVSGELFF. The full variable domain, its missing parts supplied by reference TRBV5-1 and TRBJ2-2, is KAGVTQTPRYLIKTRGQQVTLSCSPISGHRSVSWYQQTPGQGLQFLFEYFSETQRNKGNFPGRFSGRQFSNSRSEMNVSTLELGDSALYLCASSLPPGLAGVSGELFFGEGSRLTVL.

The chain uses TRBV13 and TRBJ1-1; D is unclear. Germline-derived CDR1 and CDR2 are PRHDT and FYEKMQ (reference sequence). The ends were cut back, 1 base at V and 3 bases at J, with 9 bases in the middle. CDR3 length: 14 amino acids. CDR3 residues: CASSLVPGDTEAFF. The CDR3 DNA sequence: TGTGCCAGCAGCTTAGTCCCCGGGGACACTGAAGCTTTCTTT. The full variable domain, completed using reference TRBV13 and TRBJ1-1, is AAGVIQSPRHLIKEKRETATLKCYPIPRHDTVYWYQQGPGQDPQFLISFYEKMQSDKGSIPDRFSAQQFSDYHSELNMSSLELGDSALYFCASSLVPGDTEAFFGQGTRLTVV.

The chain combines TRBV7-9 with TRBJ2-5; possibly TRBD2 for D (5 bases). V lost 0 bases and J lost 5, with 13 bases in between. Germline lookup yields CDR1 SEHNR and CDR2 FQNEAQ (reference sequence). This CDR3 comprises 15 residues. CDR3 sequence: CASSLAQGPGETQYF. The DNA for the CDR3 is TGTGCCAGCAGCTTAGCTCAAGGGCCGGGGGAGACCCAGTACTTC.

Only one count was recorded for this clone. The gene calls are TRBV9 and TRBJ2-1; 9 bases agree with TRBD2. This CDR3 spans 15 amino acids. CDR1 SGDLS and CDR2 YYNGEE come from the germline V gene. V lost 0 bases to trimming and J lost 4 bases; unmatched junction nucleotides: 2. The CDR3 DNA follows: TGTGCCAGCAGCGTAGCTAGCGGGGAATACAATGAGCAGTTCTTC. Translation gives CASSVASGEYNEQFF.

The chain is built from TRBV5-1 and TRBJ2-2, with 8 nucleotides matching TRBD1. The germline CDR1 and CDR2 sequences are SGHRS and YFSETQ. Trimming at V came to 1 base and at J to 8 bases, leaving 7 bases not matched to a gene. This CDR3 is 15 amino acids long. CDR3 protein: CASSLNQGALGELFF. The CDR3 DNA reads TGCGCCAGCAGCTTGAACCAGGGGGCTCTTGGGGAGCTGTTTTTT.

The chain joins TRBV21-1 to TRBJ1-4. TRBV21-1 is listed as a pseudogene. CDR3 length equals 12 residues. CDR3 region: CASSYHTEKLVF. The CDR3 DNA follows: TGTGCCAGCAGCTACCACACTGAAAAACTGGTTTTT.

The chain is built from TRBV4-3 and TRBJ1-2, with TRBD1 identical over 8 bases. Germline CDR1 LGHNA, CDR2 YSLEER. The V segment lost 1 base and the J segment 4 bases; nucleotides outside the gene matches: 8. This CDR3 spans 16 amino acids. CDR3 amino acids: CASSQALSTGAYGYTF. CDR3 DNA sequence: TGCGCCAGCAGCCAAGCCCTCTCGACAGGGGCCTATGGCTACACCTTC.

This chain joins TRBV5-6 and TRBJ1-1; D gene uncertain. Germline assignment: CDR1 SGHDT and CDR2 YYEEEE. V was shortened by 3 bases and J by 1 base, with 22 bases between the two germline ends. CDR3 length: 18 amino acids. In DNA, the CDR3 is TGTGCCAGCAGCTCATTGTGGGGAATAGATCCCCCGAACACTGAAGCTTTCTTT. Amino acids: CASSSLWGIDPPNTEAFF.